This TCR beta chain was recorded in a study of T cells in Graves' hyperthyroidism and ophthalmopathy. Study summary: Peripheral blood samples were taken at initial diagnosis, prior to any treatment.

It was at first hyperthyroidism diagnosis, before any ophthalmopathy symptoms, that the blood sample was taken. The PBMCs studied were ones that came from approximately 9.9 ml fresh peripheral blood. TCR beta CDR3 regions were amplified from RNA. Initially, a first-round RT-PCR of the TCR CDR3 employed the HTBI primer set. Via MiXCR, TCRdb re-called the multiplex PCR reads, giving one row per CDR3 protein. The sample yields about 380,000 distinct CDR3 sequences, 13% seen once. The material sequenced was blood. This receptor was taken from a man under 40 with Graves' hyperthyroidism that later progressed to Graves' ophthalmopathy.

DNA for the CDR3: TGTGCCAGCAGTTCGAAGGGGAGGGTTGGAAACACCATATATTTT. Translating it yields CASSSKGRVGNTIYF. The genes are TRBV6-1 and TRBJ1-3; D possibly corresponds to TRBD1 (5 bases). Trimming removed 5 bases from V and 3 bases from J, with 14 bases in between. This CDR3 comprises 15 residues. The V gene's germline CDR1 is MNHNS and CDR2 SASEGT.